This passage covers 8 T cell receptor beta chains from one sample sequenced in a study of immune evolution from preneoplasia to lung adenocarcinoma. Only in-frame clones appear in the TCRdb table, and some are missing; sequencing was by immunoSEQ multiplex PCR. The table includes about 9,600 clones, around 82% detected once. The sample consisted of FFPE minimally invasive lung adenocarcinoma tissue. The receptors originated from a person between 70 and 80 years old with lung adenocarcinoma.

The rearrangement links TRBV2 to TRBJ1-5; a weak D match, TRBD1 (6 bases). The germline gives CDR1 SNHLY, CDR2 FYNNEI. This CDR3 comprises 13 residues. Between the trimmed V and J ends, which lost 7 bases and 9 bases, there was a span of 16 bases. The chain's CDR3 is CASTDRLQGPQHF. As DNA, the CDR3 is TGTGCCAGCACCGACAGGCTTCAGGGGCCCCAGCATTTT. Supplemented by reference TRBV2 and TRBJ1-5, the full variable domain reads EPEVTQTPSHQVTQMGQEVILRCVPISNHLYFYWYRQILGQKVEFLVSFYNNEISEKSEIFDDQFSVERPDGSNFTLKIRSTKLEDSAMYFCASTDRLQGPQHFGDGTRLSIL.

The chain employs TRBV4-2 and TRBJ1-1, with D perhaps TRBD1 (5 bases). The CDR3 runs to 16 residues. Trimming took off 4 bases at V and 4 bases at J, with 19 bases between the two ends. Germline V gives CDR1 LGHNA, CDR2 YNFKEQ. The CDR3 here is CASSPLGEGSGTEAFF. The CDR3, as DNA: TGTGCCAGCAGCCCCTTGGGGGAGGGATCGGGCACTGAAGCTTTCTTT.

There are a few counts of this clone. J is TRBJ1-6 and V is TRBV9; no clear D gene. The CDR3 spans 14 residues. V lost 0 bases to trimming and J lost 10 bases, with 11 bases between them. Germline V gene sequence: CDR1 SGDLS, CDR2 YYNGEE. The CDR3 loop reads CASSVGPDRSPLHF. The CDR3 DNA follows: TGTGCCAGCAGCGTAGGTCCCGACCGCTCACCCCTCCACTTT.

The J gene is TRBJ2-2, the V gene TRBV5-8; 7 bases are shared with TRBD1. The CDR3 loop spans 15 amino acids. CDR1 and CDR2 (germline): SGHTS, YDEGEE. Trimming cost V 4 bases and J 5 bases; bases outside gene matches: 8. This CDR3 is CASSIGQVQTGELFF. The CDR3 nucleotides are TGTGCCAGCAGCATCGGACAGGTCCAAACCGGGGAGCTGTTTTTT.

This clone was recorded a few times. V and J are TRBV9 and TRBJ1-6; no reliable D call. Germline CDR1 SGDLS, CDR2 YYNGEE. The CDR3 runs 15 residues. V lost 4 bases, J lost 8 bases, and 16 bases lay in between. CDR3 sequence: CASSPQIGSDSPLHF. The CDR3 DNA reads TGTGCCAGCAGCCCTCAAATTGGGTCTGATTCACCCCTCCACTTT.

The CDR3 reads CASSLAFELALPNEQFF. CDR3 DNA sequence: TGCGCCAGCAGCTTGGCCTTTGAACTAGCTCTCCCCAATGAGCAGTTCTTC. The gene calls are TRBV5-1 and TRBJ2-1; TRBD2 might be the D (6 bases). With 0 bases removed from V and 6 bases from J, the gap between germline ends came to 19 bases. CDR3 length: 17 amino acids. Germline-derived CDR1 and CDR2 are SGHRS and YFSETQ. Full variable domain (missing parts from reference TRBV5-1 and TRBJ2-1): KAGVTQTPRYLIKTRGQQVTLSCSPISGHRSVSWYQQTPGQGLQFLFEYFSETQRNKGNFPGRFSGRQFSNSRSEMNVSTLELGDSALYLCASSLAFELALPNEQFFGPGTRLTVL.

This chain links TRBV5-6 with TRBJ2-7; D unclear. V lost 2 bases and J lost 3, with 6 bases in between. Per germline, CDR1 SGHDT and CDR2 YYEEEE. The CDR3 extends over 12 amino acids. CDR3: CASSFQYYEQYF. Here the CDR3 DNA reads TGTGCCAGCAGCTTCCAGTACTACGAGCAGTACTTC.

CDR3 sequence (DNA): TGTGCCAGCAGCCGAGGGGGCGAGAGAGAGACCCAGTACTTC. It is translated as CASSRGGERETQYF. This sequence joins TRBV4-2 and TRBJ2-5; 7 bases fit TRBD1. J was trimmed by 4 bases and V by 4 bases; bases with no gene match: 6. The CDR3 consists of 14 residues. Germline CDR1 reads LGHNA; CDR2 reads YNFKEQ.